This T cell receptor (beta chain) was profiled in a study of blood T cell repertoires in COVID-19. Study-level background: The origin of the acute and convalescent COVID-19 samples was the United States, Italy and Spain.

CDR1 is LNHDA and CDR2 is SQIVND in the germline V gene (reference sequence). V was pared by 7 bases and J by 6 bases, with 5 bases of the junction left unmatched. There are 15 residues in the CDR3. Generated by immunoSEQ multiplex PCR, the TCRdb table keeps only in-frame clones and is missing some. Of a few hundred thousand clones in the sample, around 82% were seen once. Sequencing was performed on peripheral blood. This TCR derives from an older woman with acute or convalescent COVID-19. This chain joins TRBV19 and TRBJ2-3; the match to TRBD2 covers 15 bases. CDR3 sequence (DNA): TGTGCCAGTACCTCCGGGACTAGCGGGGGGGATACGCAGTATTTT. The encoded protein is CASTSGTSGGDTQYF.